These 5 T cell receptor beta chains were all obtained from the same sample, sequenced in a study of beta chain features in type 1 diabetes (dated 2018 in TCRdb). Receptors were amplified or captured by the immunoSEQ multiplex PCR assay. The entire amount of isolated RNA was reverse transcribed using the High Capacity cDNA Reverse Transcription Kit, so the sequenced TCRB transcripts were expressed ones. In TCRdb, the immuneACCESS table is reduced to in-frame sequences with V and J assigned. These tables do not hold every clone; where another copy was compared, an unresolved V gene accounts for under half, and the others remain unexplained. The sample includes over 100,000 clones, with 30% to 50% observed a single time. Over 0.05% of the sample is taken by the ten largest. Source material: stem cell memory CD4+ T cells from blood. The intended sense of this specimen's cell subset or site label: stem cell-like memory CD4+ T cells. Source of these receptors: a young woman in good health.

DNA of the CDR3: TGTGCCACCAGCAGAGATCAGTACGGAGCGGGCTACACCTTC. It specifies CATSRDQYGAGYTF. V and J are TRBV15 and TRBJ1-2, with D hard to call. CDR3 length: 14 amino acids. CDR1 and CDR2 from the germline V gene are LNHNV and YYDKDF (reference sequence). Trimming stripped 0 bases from V and 8 bases from J, with 13 bases between.

J is TRBJ2-7 and V is TRBV7-9, with TRBD2 matching over 12 bases. V lost 5 bases, J lost 4 bases, and 3 bases stayed unmatched. The CDR3 totals 14 residues. Per germline, CDR1 SEHNR and CDR2 FQNEAQ (reference sequence). For the CDR3, the DNA is TGTGCCAGCAGCCCGACTAGCGGGAGTTACGAGCAGTACTTC. Its protein is CASSPTSGSYEQYF.

J is TRBJ2-3 and V is TRBV5-1; TRBD2 matches at 10 bases. Germline CDR1 and CDR2: SGHRS and YFSETQ. The CDR3 runs 18 residues. V gave up 0 bases and J gave up 6 bases; unmatched junction bases: 13. For the CDR3, the DNA is TGCGCCAGCAGCTTGGCCAGAGGGCTAGCGGGAGTTTTGGATACGCAGTATTTT. It specifies CASSLARGLAGVLDTQYF.

This chain uses TRBV4-1 with TRBJ2-7; 11 bases are shared with TRBD2. The CDR3 sequence is 16 residues long. Germline CDR1 and CDR2: MGHRA and YSYEKL. The V segment lost 4 bases and the J segment 4 bases; nucleotides outside the gene matches: 9. This chain's CDR3 is CASSPRRLAGPYEQYF. The DNA for the CDR3 is TGCGCCAGCAGCCCGAGGCGACTAGCGGGACCTTACGAGCAGTACTTC.

This clone showed up just a few times. The V call is TRBV5-1, the J call TRBJ2-5; TRBD1 agrees at 10 bases. V dropped 3 bases and J dropped 2; count of bases not matched to a gene: 4. The CDR3 is 15 residues long. CDR1 and CDR2 from the germline V gene are SGHRS and YFSETQ. CDR3 coding DNA: TGCGCCAGCAGCTCCGGACAGGGGGGACAAGAGACCCAGTACTTC. It is translated as CASSSGQGGQETQYF.